The entry below gives a single T cell receptor beta chain sequence along with its context. CDR1 is LGHDT, CDR2 YNNKEL, per germline (reference sequence). CDR3 length: 14 residues. Trimming took 4 bases from V and 2 from J, leaving 12 bases between them. This specimen comes from a study of blood T cell repertoires in COVID-19. Data came from immunoSEQ multiplex PCR; TCRdb stores just in-frame clones and leaves some out. The sample holds around 190,000 clones, about 79% seen once. Sequencing used peripheral blood. The origin of this receptor is a human donor in a cohort sampled during active COVID-19. This rearrangement joins TRBV3-1 (or the pseudogene TRBV3-2) to TRBJ2-7; D unresolved. CDR3 in amino acids: CASSPTVSPYEQYF. The CDR3 coding sequence is TGTGCCAGCAGCCCAACGGTCTCCCCCTACGAGCAGTACTTC.